This T cell receptor (beta chain) stems from a study of shared clonotypes between healthy human individuals. The CDR3 is 14 amino acids. CDR1 MDHEN and CDR2 SYDVKM come from the germline V gene. Trimming pared 6 bases from V and 6 bases from J, leaving 14 bases between. CD45RO-negative, CCR7-positively selected cells formed the naive CD8 fraction, excluding terminally differentiated effector memory CD45RA+ cells. Sequenced by immunoSEQ multiplex PCR; TCRdb stores in-frame clones only, minus some. The table has hundreds of thousands of clones, nearly 95% seen once. Source material: naive CD8+ T cells sorted from blood. The chain employs TRBV28 and TRBJ1-4; maybe TRBD1 (6 bases). The sequence derives from a man aged 25-45 years in good health. In nucleotides, the CDR3 is TGTGCCAGCAGCCTGAGGGGGTGGGATGAAAAACTGTTTTTT. Protein sequence: CASSLRGWDEKLFF.